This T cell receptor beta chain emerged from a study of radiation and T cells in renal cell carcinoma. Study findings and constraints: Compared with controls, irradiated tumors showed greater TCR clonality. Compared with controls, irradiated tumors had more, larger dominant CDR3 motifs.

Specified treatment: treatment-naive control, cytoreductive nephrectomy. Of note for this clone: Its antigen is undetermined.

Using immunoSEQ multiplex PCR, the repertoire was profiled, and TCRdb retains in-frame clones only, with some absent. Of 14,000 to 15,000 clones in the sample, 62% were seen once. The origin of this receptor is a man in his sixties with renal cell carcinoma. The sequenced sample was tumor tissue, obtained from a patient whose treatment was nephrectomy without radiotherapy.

The CDR3 DNA sequence: TGTGCCAGCAGCCCTCGGAGAGGGGTCGAGACCCAGTACTTC. It codes for CASSPRRGVETQYF. The chain combines TRBV9 with TRBJ2-5; D is possibly TRBD1 or TRBD2 (5 bases each). The germline CDR1 and CDR2 sequences are SGDLS and YYNGEE. Trimming removed 4 bases at V and 5 bases at J, with 15 bases between. The CDR3 runs to 14 residues.